These T cell receptor beta chains were read from a single sample in a study of cytomegalovirus exposure and HLA in healthy donors. TCRdb's table, derived via immunoSEQ multiplex PCR, lists solely in-frame clones and lacks some. Among under 200,000 clones listed, approximately 80% were seen once. The sample consisted of PBMCs. The receptors stem from a man in his fifties or sixties in good health and CMV-seropositive. The CDR3 runs from the conserved cysteine through the conserved F or W. Each record gives: J gene, clone size, D gene, V gene, CDR3 protein, CDR3 DNA. A D gene is named only where the DNA matches it firmly. The size field is filled for only some rows; it gives once, few, many or a size class.

TRBJ2-2 - TRBD2 TRBV6-1 CASSPAGGFAGELFF TGTGCCAGCAGTCCAGCGGGGGGGTTCGCCGGGGAGCTGTTTTTT
TRBJ2-7 - - TRBV5-6 CASSWGGGAFVSYEQYF TGTGCCAGCAGCTGGGGTGGGGGGGCCTTTGTTTCGTACGAGCAGTACTTC
TRBJ2-7 - TRBD1 TRBV27 CASSLAQGAQYF TGTGCCAGCAGTTTGGCACAGGGGGCTCAGTACTTC
TRBJ1-1 - TRBD1 TRBV15 CATLRTGSDTEAFF TGTGCCACGCTGCGGACAGGGTCAGACACTGAAGCTTTCTTT
TRBJ2-2 - - TRBV7-6 CASISRWGAGELFF TGTGCCAGCATCTCACGGTGGGGGGCCGGGGAGCTGTTTTTT
TRBJ2-4 - TRBD1 TRBV28 CASTSSPGQGNIQYF TGTGCCAGCACCTCTTCTCCGGGACAGGGAAACATTCAGTACTTC
TRBJ1-5 - - TRBV18 CASSPWQNQPQHF TGTGCCAGCTCACCCTGGCAAAATCAGCCCCAGCATTTT
TRBJ2-2 - TRBD2 TRBV5-4 CAISPGGGDTGELFF TGTGCCATCTCCCCAGGCGGGGGGGACACCGGGGAGCTGTTTTTT
TRBJ1-5 - - TRBV6-6 CASSYPGAQHF TGTGCCAGCAGTTACCCGGGGGCCCAGCATTTT
TRBJ2-1 few TRBD2 TRBV9 CASSVSGGLYNEQFF TGTGCCAGCAGCGTATCGGGGGGACTCTACAATGAGCAGTTCTTC
TRBJ2-6 - - TRBV5-1 CASSLAGSGANVLTF TGCGCCAGCAGCTTGGCGGGCTCTGGGGCCAACGTCCTGACTTTC
TRBJ2-7 - - TRBV5-1 CASSLEQGRSYEQYF TGCGCCAGCAGCTTGGAACAGGGTCGCTCCTACGAGCAGTACTTC
TRBJ1-1 - - TRBV7-8 CASSFGVTEAFF TGTGCCAGCAGCTTCGGGGTTACTGAAGCTTTCTTT
TRBJ2-6 - TRBD1 TRBV25-1 CASGAQGSGANVLTF TGTGCCAGCGGGGCACAGGGGTCTGGGGCCAACGTCCTGACTTTC
TRBJ1-4 - TRBD1 TRBV18 CASSPPGQGAEKLFF TGTGCCAGCTCACCTCCGGGACAGGGGGCGGAAAAACTGTTTTTT
TRBJ2-7 once TRBD2 TRBV28 CASSLWWGGRYEQYF TGTGCCAGCAGTTTATGGTGGGGGGGTAGATACGAGCAGTACTTC
TRBJ2-7 few - TRBV6-1 CASRPGASPYEQYF TGTGCCAGCCGTCCTGGGGCCAGCCCCTACGAGCAGTACTTC
TRBJ2-5 few - TRBV14 CASSQGSGAQETQYF TGTGCCAGCAGCCAAGGGTCAGGGGCCCAAGAGACCCAGTACTTC
TRBJ1-2 - - TRBV9 CASSTQQGSYGYTF TGTGCCAGCAGCACACAACAGGGAAGCTATGGCTACACCTTC
TRBJ1-5 - - TRBV28 CASSTGHPTNQPQHF TGTGCCAGCAGCACGGGACACCCAACCAATCAGCCCCAGCATTTT
TRBJ2-1 once TRBD2 TRBV27 CASSATSGGNEQFF TGTGCCAGCAGTGCAACTAGCGGTGGTAATGAGCAGTTCTTC
TRBJ2-7 - TRBD1 TRBV6-5 CASSPSTGGPLEQYF TGTGCCAGCAGCCCTTCGACAGGGGGGCCCCTCGAGCAGTACTTC
TRBJ2-3 - TRBD2 TRBV7-4 CASNAGRGGRADTQYF TGTGCCAGCAACGCGGGGCGGGGGGGCCGGGCAGATACGCAGTATTTT
TRBJ1-6 - TRBD1 TRBV19 CASSPRQGSSSGRSYNSPLHF TGTGCCAGTAGTCCTCGACAGGGTAGTTCGTCGGGTCGGTCCTATAATTCACCCCTCCACTTT
TRBJ2-5 - TRBD1 TRBV5-1 CASSSGQGVVQETQYF TGCGCCAGCAGCTCCGGACAGGGAGTTGTCCAAGAGACCCAGTACTTC
TRBJ2-7 - - TRBV18 CASSKEAYEQYF TGTGCCAGCTCCAAAGAGGCCTACGAGCAGTACTTC
TRBJ2-7 - - TRBV5-1 CASSLGREQYF TGCGCCAGCAGCTTGGGGAGGGAGCAGTACTTC
TRBJ2-1 - TRBD2 TRBV7-8 CASSSTTPRGGTNEQFF TGTGCCAGCAGCTCCACCACCCCCCGGGGGGGCACGAATGAGCAGTTCTTC